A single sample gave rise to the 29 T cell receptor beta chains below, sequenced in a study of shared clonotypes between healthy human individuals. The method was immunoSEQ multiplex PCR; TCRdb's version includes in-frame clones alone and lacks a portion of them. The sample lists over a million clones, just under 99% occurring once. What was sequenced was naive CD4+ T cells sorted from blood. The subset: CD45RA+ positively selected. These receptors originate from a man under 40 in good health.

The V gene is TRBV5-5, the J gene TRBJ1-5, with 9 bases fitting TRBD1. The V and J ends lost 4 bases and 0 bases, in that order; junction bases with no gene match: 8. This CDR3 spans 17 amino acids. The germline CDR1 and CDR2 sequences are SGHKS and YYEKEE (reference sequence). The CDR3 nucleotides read TGTGCCAGCAGCCGGGGACAGGGAGCGTATAGCAATCAGCCCCAGCATTTT. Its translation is CASSRGQGAYSNQPQHF.

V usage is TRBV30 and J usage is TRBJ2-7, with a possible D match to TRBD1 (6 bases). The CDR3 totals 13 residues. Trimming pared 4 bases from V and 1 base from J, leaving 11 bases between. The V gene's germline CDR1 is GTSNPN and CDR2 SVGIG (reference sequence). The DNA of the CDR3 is TGTGCCTGGAAATACAGGGTATCCTACGAGCAGTACTTC. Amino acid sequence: CAWKYRVSYEQYF. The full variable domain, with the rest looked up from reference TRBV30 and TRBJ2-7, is SQTIHQWPATLVQPVGSPLSLECTVEGTSNPNLYWYRQAAGRGLQLLFYSVGIGQISSEVPQNLSASRPQDRQFILSSKKLLLSDSGFYLCAWKYRVSYEQYFGPGTRLTVT.

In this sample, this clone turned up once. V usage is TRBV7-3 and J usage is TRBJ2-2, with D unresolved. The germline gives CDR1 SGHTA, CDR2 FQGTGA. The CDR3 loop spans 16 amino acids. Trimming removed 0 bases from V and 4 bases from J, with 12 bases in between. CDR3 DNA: TGTGCCAGCAGCTTAACGCCATTCTGGGGCACCGGGGAGCTGTTTTTT. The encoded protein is CASSLTPFWGTGELFF.

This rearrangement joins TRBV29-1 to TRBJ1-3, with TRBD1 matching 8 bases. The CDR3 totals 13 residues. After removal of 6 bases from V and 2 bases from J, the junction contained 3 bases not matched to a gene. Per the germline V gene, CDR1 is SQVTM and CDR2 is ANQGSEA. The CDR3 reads CSVGQEAGNTIYF. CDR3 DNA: TGCAGCGTGGGACAGGAGGCTGGAAACACCATATATTTT.

As DNA, the CDR3 is TGTGCCAGCAGTGAAGCGCTTCAGGGAAGCAATCAGCCCCAGCATTTT. This codes for CASSEALQGSNQPQHF. The chain is built from TRBV6-1 and TRBJ1-5; D perhaps matches TRBD1 (5 bases). Between the trimmed V and J ends, which lost 0 bases and 1 base, there was a span of 10 bases. In germline, CDR1 is MNHNS, CDR2 SASEGT. This CDR3 contains 16 residues.

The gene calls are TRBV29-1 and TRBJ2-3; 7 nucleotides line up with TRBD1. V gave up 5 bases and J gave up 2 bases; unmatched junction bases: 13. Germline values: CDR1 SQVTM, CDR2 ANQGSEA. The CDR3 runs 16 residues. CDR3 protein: CSVNPTGDGDTDTQYF. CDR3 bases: TGCAGCGTTAATCCCACAGGGGATGGAGACACAGATACGCAGTATTTT.

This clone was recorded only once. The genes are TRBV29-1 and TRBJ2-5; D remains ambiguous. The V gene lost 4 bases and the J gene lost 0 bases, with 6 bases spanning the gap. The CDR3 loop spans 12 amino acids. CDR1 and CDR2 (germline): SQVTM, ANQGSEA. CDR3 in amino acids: CSVGADQETQYF. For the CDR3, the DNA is TGCAGCGTTGGGGCAGACCAAGAGACCCAGTACTTC.

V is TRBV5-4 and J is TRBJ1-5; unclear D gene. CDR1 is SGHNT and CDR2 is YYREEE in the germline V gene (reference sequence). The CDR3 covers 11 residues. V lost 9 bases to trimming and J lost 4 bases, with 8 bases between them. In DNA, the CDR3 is TGTGCCACGGTTCGGAATCAGCCCCAGCATTTT. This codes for CATVRNQPQHF.

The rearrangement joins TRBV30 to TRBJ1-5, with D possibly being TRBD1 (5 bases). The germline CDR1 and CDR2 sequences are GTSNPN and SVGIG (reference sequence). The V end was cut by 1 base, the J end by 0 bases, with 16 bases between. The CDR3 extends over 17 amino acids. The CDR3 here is CAWSEGLSRSSNQPQHF. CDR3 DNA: TGTGCCTGGAGTGAGGGACTGAGTCGAAGTAGCAATCAGCCCCAGCATTTT.

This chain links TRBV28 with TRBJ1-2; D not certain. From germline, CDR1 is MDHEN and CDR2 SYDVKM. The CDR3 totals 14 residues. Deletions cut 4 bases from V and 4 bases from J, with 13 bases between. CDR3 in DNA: TGTGCCAGCAGTTCTTCCGGGCCCAGCTATGGCTACACCTTC. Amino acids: CASSSSGPSYGYTF.

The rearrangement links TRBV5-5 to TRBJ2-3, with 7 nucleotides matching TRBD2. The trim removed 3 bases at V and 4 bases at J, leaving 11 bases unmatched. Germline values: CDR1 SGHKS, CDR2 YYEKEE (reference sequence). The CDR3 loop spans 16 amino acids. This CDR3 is CASSWRLTSNADTQYF. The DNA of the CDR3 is TGTGCCAGCAGCTGGCGGTTGACTAGCAACGCAGATACGCAGTATTTT.

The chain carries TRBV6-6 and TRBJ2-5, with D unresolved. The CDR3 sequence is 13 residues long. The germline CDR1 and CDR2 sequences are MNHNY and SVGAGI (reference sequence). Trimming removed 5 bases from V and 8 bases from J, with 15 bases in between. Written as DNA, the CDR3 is TGTGCCAGCAGTGCCACCCACTTGTTAACCCAGTACTTC. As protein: CASSATHLLTQYF.

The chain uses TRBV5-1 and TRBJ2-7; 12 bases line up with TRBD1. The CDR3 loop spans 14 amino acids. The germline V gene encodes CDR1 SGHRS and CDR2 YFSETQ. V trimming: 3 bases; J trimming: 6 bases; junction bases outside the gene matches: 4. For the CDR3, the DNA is TGCGCCAGCAGCTCGGGACAGGGGGCGGGCGAGCAGTACTTC. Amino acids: CASSSGQGAGEQYF.

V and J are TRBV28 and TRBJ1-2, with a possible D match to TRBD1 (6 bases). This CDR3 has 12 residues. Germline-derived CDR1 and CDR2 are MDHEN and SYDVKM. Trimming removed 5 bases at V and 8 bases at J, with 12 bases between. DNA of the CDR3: TGTGCCAGCAGTCGGGGGGCGCAAGGCTACACCTTC. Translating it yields CASSRGAQGYTF.

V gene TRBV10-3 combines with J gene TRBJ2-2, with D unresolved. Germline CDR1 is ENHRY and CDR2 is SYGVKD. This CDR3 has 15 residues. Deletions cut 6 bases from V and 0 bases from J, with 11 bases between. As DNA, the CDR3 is TGTGCCATCAGACCCGTGGCTGCGAACACCGGGGAGCTGTTTTTT. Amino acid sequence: CAIRPVAANTGELFF.

CDR3 residues: CASRSGNTIYF. CDR3 coding DNA: TGTGCCAGCAGATCTGGAAACACCATATATTTT. The chain carries TRBV6-5 and TRBJ1-3; the D is unclear. CDR3 length: 11 amino acids. In germline, CDR1 is MNHEY, CDR2 SVGAGI. Trimming removed 6 bases at V and 1 base at J, with 1 base between.

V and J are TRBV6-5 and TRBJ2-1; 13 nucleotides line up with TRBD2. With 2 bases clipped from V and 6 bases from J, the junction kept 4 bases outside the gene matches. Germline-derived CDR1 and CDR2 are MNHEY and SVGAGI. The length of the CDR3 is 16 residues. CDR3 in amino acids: CASSYRLAGGLNEQFF. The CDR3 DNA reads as TGTGCCAGCAGTTACAGACTAGCGGGAGGTCTCAATGAGCAGTTCTTC.

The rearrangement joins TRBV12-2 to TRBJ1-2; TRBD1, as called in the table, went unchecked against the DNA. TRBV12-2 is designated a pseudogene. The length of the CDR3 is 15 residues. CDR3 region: CASRLALQADYGYTF. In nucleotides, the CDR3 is TGTGCAAGTCGCTTAGCGCTCCAGGCCGACTATGGCTACACCTTC.

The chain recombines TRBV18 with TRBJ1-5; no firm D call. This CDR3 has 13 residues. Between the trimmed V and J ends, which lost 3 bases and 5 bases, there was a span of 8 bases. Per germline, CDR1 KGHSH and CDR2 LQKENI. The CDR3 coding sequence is TGTGCCAGCTCACCCGATCGCTATCAGCCCCAGCATTTT. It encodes CASSPDRYQPQHF.

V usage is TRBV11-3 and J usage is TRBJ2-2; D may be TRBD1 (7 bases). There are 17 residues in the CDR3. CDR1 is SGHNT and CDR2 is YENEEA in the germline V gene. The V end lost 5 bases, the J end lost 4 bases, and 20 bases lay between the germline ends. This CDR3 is CASSLRGTRQATGELFF. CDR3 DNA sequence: TGTGCCAGCAGCCTCAGGGGGACTCGCCAGGCCACCGGGGAGCTGTTTTTT.

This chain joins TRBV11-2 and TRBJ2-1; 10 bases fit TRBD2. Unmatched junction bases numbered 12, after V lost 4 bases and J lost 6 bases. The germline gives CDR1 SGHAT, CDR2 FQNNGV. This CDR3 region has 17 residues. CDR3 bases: TGTGCCAGCAGCTCCATATTAGCGGGAGGCAACCCCAATGAGCAGTTCTTC. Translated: CASSSILAGGNPNEQFF.

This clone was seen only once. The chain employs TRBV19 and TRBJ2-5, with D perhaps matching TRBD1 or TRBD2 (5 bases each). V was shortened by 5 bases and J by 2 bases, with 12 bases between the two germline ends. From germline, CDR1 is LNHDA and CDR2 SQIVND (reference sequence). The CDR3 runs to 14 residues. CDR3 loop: CASSLGDRQETQYF. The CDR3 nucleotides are TGTGCCAGTAGTTTGGGGGATCGGCAAGAGACCCAGTACTTC.

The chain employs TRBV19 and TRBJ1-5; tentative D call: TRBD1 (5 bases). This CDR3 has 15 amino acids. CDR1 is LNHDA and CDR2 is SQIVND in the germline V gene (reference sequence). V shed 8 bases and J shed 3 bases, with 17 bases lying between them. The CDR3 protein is CASRALRQHNQPQHF. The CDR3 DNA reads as TGTGCCAGTCGGGCGCTACGACAGCACAATCAGCCCCAGCATTTT.

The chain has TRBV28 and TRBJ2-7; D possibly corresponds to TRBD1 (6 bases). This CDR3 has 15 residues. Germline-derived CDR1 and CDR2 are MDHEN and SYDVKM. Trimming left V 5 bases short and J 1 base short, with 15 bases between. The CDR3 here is CASSPLQGRSYEQYF. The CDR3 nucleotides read TGTGCCAGCAGTCCACTACAGGGTAGGTCCTACGAGCAGTACTTC.

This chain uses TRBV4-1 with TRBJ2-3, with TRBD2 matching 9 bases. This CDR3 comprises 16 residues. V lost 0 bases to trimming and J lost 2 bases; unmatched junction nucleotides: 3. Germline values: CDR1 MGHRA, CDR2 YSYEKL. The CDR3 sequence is CASSQDGGRVTDTQYF. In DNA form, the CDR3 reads TGCGCCAGCAGCCAAGATGGCGGGAGGGTCACAGATACGCAGTATTTT.

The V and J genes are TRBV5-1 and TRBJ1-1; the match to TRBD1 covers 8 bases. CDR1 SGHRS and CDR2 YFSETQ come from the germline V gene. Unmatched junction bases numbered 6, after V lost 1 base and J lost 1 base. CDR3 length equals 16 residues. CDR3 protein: CASSLFGQGGNTEAFF. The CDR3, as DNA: TGCGCCAGCAGCTTGTTCGGACAGGGTGGGAACACTGAAGCTTTCTTT.

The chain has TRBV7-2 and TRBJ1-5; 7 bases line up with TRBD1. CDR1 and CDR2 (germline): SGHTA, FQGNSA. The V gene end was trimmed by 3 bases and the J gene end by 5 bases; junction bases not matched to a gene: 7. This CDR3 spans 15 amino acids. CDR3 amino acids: CASSFQGVQDQPQHF. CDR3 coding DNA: TGTGCCAGCAGCTTTCAGGGGGTTCAGGATCAGCCCCAGCATTTT.

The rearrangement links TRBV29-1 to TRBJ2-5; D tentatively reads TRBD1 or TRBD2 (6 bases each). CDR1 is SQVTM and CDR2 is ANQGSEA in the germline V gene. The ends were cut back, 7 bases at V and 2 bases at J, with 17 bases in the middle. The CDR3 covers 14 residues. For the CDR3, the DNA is TGCAGCGCATGGGGGGCCATCACACAAGAGACCCAGTACTTC. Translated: CSAWGAITQETQYF.

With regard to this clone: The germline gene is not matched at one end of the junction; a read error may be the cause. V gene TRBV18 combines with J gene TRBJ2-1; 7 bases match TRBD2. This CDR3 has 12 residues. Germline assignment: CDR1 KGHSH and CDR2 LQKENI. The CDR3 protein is CASSPPGREPFF. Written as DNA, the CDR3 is TGTGCCAGCTCACCACCGGGGCGGGAGCCGTTCTTC.